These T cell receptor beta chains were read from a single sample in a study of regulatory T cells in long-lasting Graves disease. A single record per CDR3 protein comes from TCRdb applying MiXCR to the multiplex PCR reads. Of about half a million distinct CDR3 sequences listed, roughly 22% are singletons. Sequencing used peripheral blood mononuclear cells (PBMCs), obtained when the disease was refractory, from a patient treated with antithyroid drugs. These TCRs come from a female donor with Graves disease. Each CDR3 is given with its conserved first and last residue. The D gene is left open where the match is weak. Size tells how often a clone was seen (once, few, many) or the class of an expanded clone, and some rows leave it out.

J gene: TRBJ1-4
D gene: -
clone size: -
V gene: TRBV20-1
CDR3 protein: CSATDRPRGEKLFF
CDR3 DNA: TGCAGTGCTACCGACAGGCCACGGGGTGAAAAACTGTTTTTT

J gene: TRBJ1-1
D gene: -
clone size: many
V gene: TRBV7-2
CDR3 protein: CASSLVGSRSMNTEAFF
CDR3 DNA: TGTGCCAGCAGCTTAGTAGGGTCCCGATCCATGAACACTGAAGCTTTCTTT

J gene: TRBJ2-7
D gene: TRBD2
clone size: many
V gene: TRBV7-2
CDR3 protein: CASSLAGVSGSYYEQYF
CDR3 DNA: TGTGCCAGCAGCTTAGCGGGGGTTAGCGGGTCCTACTACGAGCAGTACTTC

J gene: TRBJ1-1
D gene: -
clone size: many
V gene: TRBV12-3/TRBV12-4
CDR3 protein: CASSFGLQGGTEAFF
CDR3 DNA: TGTGCCAGCAGTTTCGGTCTTCAAGGCGGCACTGAAGCTTTCTTT

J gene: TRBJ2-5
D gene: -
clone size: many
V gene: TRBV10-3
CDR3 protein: CAISESRTAQETQYF
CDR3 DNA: TGTGCCATCAGTGAGTCGAGGACAGCTCAAGAGACCCAGTACTTC

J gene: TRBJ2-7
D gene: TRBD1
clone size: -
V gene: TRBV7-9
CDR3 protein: CASSLATGPSYEQYF
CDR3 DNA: TGTGCCAGCAGCTTAGCGACAGGGCCTAGCTACGAGCAGTACTTC

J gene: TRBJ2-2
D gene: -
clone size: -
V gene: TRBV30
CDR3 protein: CAWRAHAGTGELFF
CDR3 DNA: TGTGCCTGGAGAGCCCACGCGGGCACCGGGGAGCTGTTTTTT

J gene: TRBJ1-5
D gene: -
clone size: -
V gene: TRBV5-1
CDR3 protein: CASSPRAGGSDQPQHF
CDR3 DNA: TGCGCCAGCAGCCCTCGGGCTGGGGGGTCCGATCAGCCCCAGCATTTT

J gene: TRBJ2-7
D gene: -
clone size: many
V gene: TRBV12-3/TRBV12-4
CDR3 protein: CASSLRAGALYEQYF
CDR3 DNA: TGTGCCAGCAGTTTACGGGCAGGGGCCCTCTACGAGCAGTACTTC

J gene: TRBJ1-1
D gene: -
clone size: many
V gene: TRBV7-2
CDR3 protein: CASSPRVGGTEAFF
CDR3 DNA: TGTGCCAGCAGCCCCCGGGTCGGTGGCACTGAAGCTTTCTTT

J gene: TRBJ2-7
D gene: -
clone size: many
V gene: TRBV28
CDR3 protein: CASSLTQFEQYF
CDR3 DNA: TGTGCCAGCAGTTTAACCCAATTCGAGCAGTACTTC

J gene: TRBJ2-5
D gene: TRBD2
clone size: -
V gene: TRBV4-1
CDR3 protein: CASSQDWREGETQYF
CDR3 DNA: TGCGCCAGCAGCCAAGATTGGCGGGAGGGGGAGACCCAGTACTTC

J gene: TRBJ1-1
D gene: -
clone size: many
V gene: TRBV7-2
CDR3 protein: CASSRQQSTEAFF
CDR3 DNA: TGTGCCAGCAGCCGACAACAGAGCACTGAAGCTTTCTTT

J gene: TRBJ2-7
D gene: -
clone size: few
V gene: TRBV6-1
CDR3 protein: CASRLTVEQYF
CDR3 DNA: TGTGCCAGCAGGTTGACAGTCGAGCAGTACTTC

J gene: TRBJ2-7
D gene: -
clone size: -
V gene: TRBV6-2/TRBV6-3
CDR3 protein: CASSGAGQAYEQYF
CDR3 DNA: TGTGCCAGCAGTGGGGCCGGGCAAGCCTACGAGCAGTACTTC

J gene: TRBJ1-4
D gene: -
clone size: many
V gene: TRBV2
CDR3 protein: CASNRGAGEKLFF
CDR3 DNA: TGTGCCAGCAATCGGGGAGCGGGGGAAAAACTGTTTTTT

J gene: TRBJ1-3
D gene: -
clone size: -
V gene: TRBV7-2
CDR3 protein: CASSLAGLDTIYF
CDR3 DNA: TGTGCCAGCAGCTTAGCGGGTTTAGACACCATATATTTT

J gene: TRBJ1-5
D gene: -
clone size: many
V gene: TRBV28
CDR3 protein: CASSSGDQPQHF
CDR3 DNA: TGTGCCAGCAGCTCCGGGGATCAGCCCCAGCATTTT

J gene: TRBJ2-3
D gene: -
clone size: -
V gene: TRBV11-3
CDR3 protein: CASSLAPDTQYF
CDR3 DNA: TGTGCCAGCAGCTTAGCCCCTGATACGCAGTATTTT

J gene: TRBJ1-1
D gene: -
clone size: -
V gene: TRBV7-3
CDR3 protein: CASSLTEVGLPQGAFF
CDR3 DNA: TGTGCCAGCAGCTTAACGGAAGTAGGACTCCCTCAGGGGGCTTTCTTT

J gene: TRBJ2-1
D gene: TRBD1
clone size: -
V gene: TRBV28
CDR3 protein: CASSSRDRLYNEQFF
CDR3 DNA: TGTGCCAGCAGTTCACGGGACAGGTTATACAATGAGCAGTTCTTC

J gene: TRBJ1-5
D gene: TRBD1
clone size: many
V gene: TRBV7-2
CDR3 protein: CASSPRDRGHNQPQHF
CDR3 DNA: TGTGCCAGCAGCCCTAGGGACAGGGGACATAATCAGCCCCAGCATTTT

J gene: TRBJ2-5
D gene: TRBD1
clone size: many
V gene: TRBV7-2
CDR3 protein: CASSSGTGGGTQYF
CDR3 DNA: TGTGCCAGCAGCTCCGGGACAGGGGGCGGGACCCAGTACTTC

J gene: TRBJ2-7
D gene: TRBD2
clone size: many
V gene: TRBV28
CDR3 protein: CASWRGRGRLYF
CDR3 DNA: TGTGCCAGCTGGCGAGGGAGGGGTAGGTTGTACTTC

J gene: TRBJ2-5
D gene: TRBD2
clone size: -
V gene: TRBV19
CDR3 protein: CASSITSGTQETQYF
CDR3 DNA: TGTGCCAGTAGTATAACTAGCGGTACCCAAGAGACCCAGTACTTC

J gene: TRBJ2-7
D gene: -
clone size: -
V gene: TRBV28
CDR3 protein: CARSPSYEQYF
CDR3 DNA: TGTGCCCGCAGTCCATCATACGAGCAGTACTTC

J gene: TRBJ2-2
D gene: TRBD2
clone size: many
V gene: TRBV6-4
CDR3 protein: CASSDLAGVAGELFF
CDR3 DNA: TGTGCCAGCAGTGACTTGGCGGGAGTGGCCGGGGAGCTGTTTTTT

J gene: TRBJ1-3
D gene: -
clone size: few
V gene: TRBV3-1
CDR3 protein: CASSPPGTFGNTIYF
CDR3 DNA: TGTGCCAGCAGCCCCCCCGGGACTTTTGGAAACACCATATATTTT

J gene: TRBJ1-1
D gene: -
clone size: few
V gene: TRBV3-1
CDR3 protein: CASSPRWDEIEAFF
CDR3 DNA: TGTGCCAGCAGCCCCCGTTGGGACGAAATCGAAGCTTTCTTT

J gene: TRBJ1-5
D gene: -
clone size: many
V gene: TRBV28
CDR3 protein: CASSLGVWGNQPQHF
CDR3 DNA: TGTGCCAGCAGCCTCGGGGTATGGGGCAATCAGCCCCAGCATTTT

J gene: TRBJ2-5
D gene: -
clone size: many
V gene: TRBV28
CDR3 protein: CASTDLLGGETQYF
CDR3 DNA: TGTGCCAGCACCGACCTACTTGGGGGAGAGACCCAGTACTTC

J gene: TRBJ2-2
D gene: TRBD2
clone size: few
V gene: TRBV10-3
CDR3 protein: CAISGLAGATGELFF
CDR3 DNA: TGTGCCATCAGTGGACTAGCGGGTGCCACCGGGGAGCTGTTTTTT

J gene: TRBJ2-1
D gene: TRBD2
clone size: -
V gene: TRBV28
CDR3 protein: CASSQTSGRDEQFF
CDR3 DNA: TGTGCCAGCAGTCAGACTAGCGGGAGGGATGAGCAGTTCTTC

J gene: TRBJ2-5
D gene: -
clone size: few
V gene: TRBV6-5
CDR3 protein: CASSSRDIQETQYF
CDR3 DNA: TGTGCCAGCAGTTCCCGGGACATCCAAGAGACCCAGTACTTC

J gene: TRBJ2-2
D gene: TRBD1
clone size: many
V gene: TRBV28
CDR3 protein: CASSFPRTGVNTGELFF
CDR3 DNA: TGTGCCAGCAGTTTCCCTAGGACAGGGGTGAACACCGGGGAGCTGTTTTTT

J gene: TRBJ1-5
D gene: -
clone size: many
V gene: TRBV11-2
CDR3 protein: CASSLDSYNQPQHF
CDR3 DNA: TGTGCCAGCAGCCTAGACAGCTACAATCAGCCCCAGCATTTT

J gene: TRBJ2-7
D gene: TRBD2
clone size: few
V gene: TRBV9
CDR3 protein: CASSVSGLAVNEQYF
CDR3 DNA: TGTGCCAGCAGCGTATCGGGACTAGCTGTCAACGAGCAGTACTTC

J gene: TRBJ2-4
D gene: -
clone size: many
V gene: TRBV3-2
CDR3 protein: CASSQRTDNIQYF
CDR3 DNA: TGTGCCAGCAGCCAGAGGACAGACAACATTCAGTACTTC

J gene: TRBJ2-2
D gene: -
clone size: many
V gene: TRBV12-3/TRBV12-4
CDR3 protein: CASRGGELFF
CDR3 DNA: TGTGCCAGCAGAGGCGGGGAGCTGTTTTTT

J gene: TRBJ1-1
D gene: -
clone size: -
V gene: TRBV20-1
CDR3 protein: CSASPPKNTEAFF
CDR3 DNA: TGCAGTGCTAGTCCCCCCAAGAACACTGAAGCTTTCTTT

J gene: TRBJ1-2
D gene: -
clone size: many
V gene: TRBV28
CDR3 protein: CASSQRGDGYTF
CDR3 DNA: TGTGCCAGCAGTCAGCGGGGCGATGGCTACACCTTC

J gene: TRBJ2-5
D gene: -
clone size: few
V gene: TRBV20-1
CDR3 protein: CSARGYQLTPQYF
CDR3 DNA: TGCAGTGCTAGAGGGTATCAGCTAACCCCCCAGTACTTC

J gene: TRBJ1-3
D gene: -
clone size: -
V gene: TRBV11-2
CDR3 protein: CASSSSEGNTIYF
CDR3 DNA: TGTGCCAGCAGCTCCTCAGAGGGAAACACCATATATTTT

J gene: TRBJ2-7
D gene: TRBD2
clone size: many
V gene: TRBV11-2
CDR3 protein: CASSTKVIAGYEQYF
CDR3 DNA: TGTGCCAGCAGCACGAAAGTAATAGCGGGCTACGAGCAGTACTTC

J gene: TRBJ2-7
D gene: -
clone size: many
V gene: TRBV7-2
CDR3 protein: CASSLVSGTSYEQYF
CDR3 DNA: TGTGCCAGCAGCTTAGTGAGCGGGACATCCTACGAGCAGTACTTC